The TCR beta chain under discussion was sequenced for a study of blood T cell repertoires in COVID-19. Cohort 3 donors were reported recovered after two negative PCRs, clearance, or symptom resolution. Assay: immunoSEQ multiplex PCR; the TCRdb copy retains only in-frame clones and omits some. The data show 100,000 to 150,000 clones, with 86% seen just once and roughly 2.3% held by the top ten. This clone has a single count. CDR1 is SEHNR, CDR2 FQNEAQ, per germline (reference sequence). The CDR3 has 16 amino acids. V dropped 2 bases and J dropped 9 bases, with 17 bases sitting between them. Sample: PBMCs or T cells enriched from blood (not recorded which). This sequence joins TRBV7-9 and TRBJ1-6; no clear D. The TCR comes from a woman aged 45-65 years who had recovered from COVID-19. The chain's CDR3 is CASSLYSVNAGSPLHF. CDR3 nucleotides: TGTGCCAGCAGCTTATACAGCGTGAACGCGGGTTCACCCCTCCACTTT.